This T cell receptor beta chain was captured in a study of cytomegalovirus exposure and HLA in healthy donors. The PCR employed 60 Vbeta primers together with 13 Jbeta primers. Assay used: immunoSEQ multiplex PCR; TCRdb lists only in-frame clones, some missing. The table includes roughly 150,000 clones, approximately 79% detected once. The V gene's germline CDR1 is MDHEN and CDR2 SYDVKM. The ends lost 3 bases at V and 4 bases at J; junction bases unmatched: 7. The CDR3 is 16 residues long. The origin of this receptor is a male donor in good health and CMV-seronegative. The sequencing input was PBMCs. The chain links TRBV28 to TRBJ1-2; 11 bases match TRBD1. In DNA form, the CDR3 reads TGTGCCAGCAGTTTCCCCGGGACAGGGGGTCCCTATGGCTACACCTTC. Its translation is CASSFPGTGGPYGYTF.